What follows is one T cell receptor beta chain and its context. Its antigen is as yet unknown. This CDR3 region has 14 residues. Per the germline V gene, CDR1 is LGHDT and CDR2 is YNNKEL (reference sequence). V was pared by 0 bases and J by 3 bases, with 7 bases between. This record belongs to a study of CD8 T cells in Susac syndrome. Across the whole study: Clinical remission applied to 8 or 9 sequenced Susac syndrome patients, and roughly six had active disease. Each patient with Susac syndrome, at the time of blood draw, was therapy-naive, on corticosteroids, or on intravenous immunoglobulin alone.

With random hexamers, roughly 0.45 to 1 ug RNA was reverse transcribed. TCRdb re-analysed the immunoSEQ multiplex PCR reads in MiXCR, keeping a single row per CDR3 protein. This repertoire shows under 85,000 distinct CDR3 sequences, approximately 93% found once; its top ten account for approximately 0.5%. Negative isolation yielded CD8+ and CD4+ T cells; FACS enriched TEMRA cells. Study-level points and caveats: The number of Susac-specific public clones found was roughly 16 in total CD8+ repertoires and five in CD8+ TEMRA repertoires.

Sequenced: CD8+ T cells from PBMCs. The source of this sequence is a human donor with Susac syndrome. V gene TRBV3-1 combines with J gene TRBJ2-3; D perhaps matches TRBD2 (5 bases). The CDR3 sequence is CASSQDSGTDTQYF. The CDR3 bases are TGTGCCAGCAGCCAAGACTCGGGGACAGATACGCAGTATTTT.